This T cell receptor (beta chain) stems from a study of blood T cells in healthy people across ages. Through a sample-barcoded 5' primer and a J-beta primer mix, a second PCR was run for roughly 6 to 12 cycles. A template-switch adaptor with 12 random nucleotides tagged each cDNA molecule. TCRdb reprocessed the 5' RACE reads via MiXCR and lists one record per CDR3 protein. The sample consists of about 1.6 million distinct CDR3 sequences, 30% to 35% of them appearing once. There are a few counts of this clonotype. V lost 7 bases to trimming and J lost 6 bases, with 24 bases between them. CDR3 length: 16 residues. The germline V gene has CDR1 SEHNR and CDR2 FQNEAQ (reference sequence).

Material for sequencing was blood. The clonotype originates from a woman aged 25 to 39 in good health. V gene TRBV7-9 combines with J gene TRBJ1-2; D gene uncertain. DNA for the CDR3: TGTGCCAGCACCCAGAATCGGGCCACCAACTCACATGGCTACACCTTC. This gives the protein CASTQNRATNSHGYTF.